Reported below is one TCR beta chain. The antigen remains unidentified. The data stem from a study of cytomegalovirus exposure and HLA in healthy donors. General observations from the study: In a later analysis, HLA-associated beta chains showed higher expansion and lower generation probabilities than comparable chains. Most subjects' HLA-A and HLA-B alleles were reportedly predicted from TCR beta sequences.

The PCR had 60 Vbeta and 13 Jbeta primers. Assay used: immunoSEQ multiplex PCR; TCRdb lists only in-frame clones, some missing. Among about 150,000 clones, less than 9.5% were seen once, and the ten largest hold 1.5% to 2%. Looked up from germline, CDR1 is LNHDA and CDR2 is SQIVND (reference sequence). The CDR3 extends over 15 amino acids. V was clipped by 5 bases and J by 0 bases, with 13 bases between them. The chain carries TRBV19 and TRBJ1-1, with D possibly being TRBD1 (5 bases). The clonotype originates from a male donor in good health and CMV-seronegative. The specimen was PBMCs. This CDR3 is CASSLPGYLNTEAFF. CDR3 nucleotide sequence: TGTGCCAGTAGTCTTCCAGGGTACCTGAACACTGAAGCTTTCTTT.